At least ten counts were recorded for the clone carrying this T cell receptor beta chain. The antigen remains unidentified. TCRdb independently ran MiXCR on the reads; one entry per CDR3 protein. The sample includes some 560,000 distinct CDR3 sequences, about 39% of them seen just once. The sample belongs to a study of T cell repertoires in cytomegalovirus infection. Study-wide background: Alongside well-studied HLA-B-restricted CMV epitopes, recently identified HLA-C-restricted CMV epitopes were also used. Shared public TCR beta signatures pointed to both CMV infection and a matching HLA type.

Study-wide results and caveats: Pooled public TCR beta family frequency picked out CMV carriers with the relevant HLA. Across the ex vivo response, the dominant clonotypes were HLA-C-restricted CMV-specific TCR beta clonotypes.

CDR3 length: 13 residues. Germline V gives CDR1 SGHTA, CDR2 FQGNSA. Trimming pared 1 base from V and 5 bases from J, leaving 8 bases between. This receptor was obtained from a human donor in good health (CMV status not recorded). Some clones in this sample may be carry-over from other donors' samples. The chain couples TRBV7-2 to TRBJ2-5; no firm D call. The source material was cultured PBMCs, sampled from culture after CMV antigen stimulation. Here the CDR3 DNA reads TGTGCCAGCAGCTTAGTGGCTCGGGAGACCCAGTACTTC. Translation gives CASSLVARETQYF. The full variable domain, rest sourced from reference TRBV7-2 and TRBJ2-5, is GAGVSQSPSNKVTEKGKDVELRCDPISGHTALYWYRQSLGQGLEFLIYFQGNSAPDKSGLPSDRFSAERTGGSVSTLTIQRTQQEDSAVYLCASSLVARETQYFGPGTRLLVL.